The 17 T cell receptor beta chains reported below all come from one sample, sequenced in a study of early T cells in non-severe SARS-CoV-2 infection. TCRdb reprocessed the 5' RACE reads via MiXCR and lists one record per CDR3 protein. This sample has over 60,000 distinct CDR3 sequences, with roughly a tenth found just once. Sequencing was carried out using whole blood. These TCRs come from an adult who was a healthcare worker with PCR-confirmed SARS-CoV-2 infection or an uninfected control (not recorded which).

J is TRBJ2-7 and V is TRBV20-1; 7 bases agree with TRBD2. CDR1 is DFQATT and CDR2 is SNEGSKA in the germline V gene (reference sequence). The CDR3 sequence is 13 residues long. The V segment lost 6 bases and the J segment 1 base; nucleotides outside the gene matches: 6. The CDR3 sequence is CSARDYRSYEQYF. CDR3 coding DNA: TGCAGTGCCAGGGACTACCGATCCTACGAGCAGTACTTC.

There are a few counts of this clonotype. The chain has TRBV6-5 and TRBJ1-1; no clear D gene. Germline V gene lookup returns CDR1 MNHEY and CDR2 SVGAGI. The CDR3 loop spans 15 amino acids. The V gene lost 6 bases and the J gene lost 0 bases, with 14 bases spanning the gap. CDR3 sequence: CASRKIGRLNTEAFF. The CDR3 nucleotides are TGTGCCAGCAGAAAGATTGGACGGTTGAACACTGAAGCTTTCTTT.

The V and J genes are TRBV5-1 and TRBJ2-4, with 7 bases lining up with TRBD1. J was trimmed by 3 bases and V by 5 bases; bases with no gene match: 8. Germline V gene data show CDR1 as SGHRS and CDR2 as YFSETQ. The CDR3 contains 15 residues. CDR3 sequence: CASRQGIRGKNIQYF. As DNA, the CDR3 is TGCGCCAGCAGACAGGGGATTAGAGGCAAAAACATTCAGTACTTC.

The J gene is TRBJ2-1, the V gene TRBV7-9; 9 nucleotides align to TRBD2. Germline-derived CDR1 and CDR2 are SEHNR and FQNEAQ (reference sequence). The CDR3 has 16 residues. Losses at the gene ends were 2 bases for V and 4 bases for J; bases not matched to a gene: 6. The CDR3 DNA reads as TGTGCCAGCAGCTTATCTGGCGCGGGGGGGTACAATGAGCAGTTCTTC. Amino acids: CASSLSGAGGYNEQFF.

V and J are TRBV25-1 and TRBJ2-4; TRBD1 matches at 10 bases. The CDR3 is 15 residues long. Germline V gene lookup returns CDR1 MGHDK and CDR2 SYGVNS. The ends lost 3 bases at V and 8 bases at J; junction bases unmatched: 7. CDR3 DNA: TGTGCCAGCAGTGAGCCGGGACAGGGGACGTACATTCAGTACTTC. This gives the protein CASSEPGQGTYIQYF.

This clonotype was observed at least ten times. V and J are TRBV20-1 and TRBJ2-7; TRBD2 aligns across 8 bases. V lost 4 bases and J lost 0; bases outside the gene matches: 5. CDR3 size: 14 residues. Looked up from germline, CDR1 is DFQATT and CDR2 is SNEGSKA (reference sequence). CDR3 coding DNA: TGCAGTGCTACTAGCGGGCCGAGCTCCTACGAGCAGTACTTC. Translated: CSATSGPSSYEQYF.

This clonotype was counted many times. V usage is TRBV10-2 and J usage is TRBJ1-1, with TRBD1 as a possible D gene (5 bases). Trimming took 3 bases from V and 2 from J, leaving 10 bases between them. CDR1 is WSHSY, CDR2 SAAADI, per germline. The CDR3 is made up of 14 amino acids. The CDR3: CASSELGTNTEAFF. In nucleotides, the CDR3 is TGCGCCAGCAGTGAATTGGGGACCAACACTGAAGCTTTCTTT.

This clonotype was detected a few times. The CDR3 sequence is CASSPVGGSTDTQYF. The CDR3 nucleotides are TGTGCCAGCAGCCCCGTGGGGGGGTCCACAGATACGCAGTATTTT. The chain employs TRBV7-9 and TRBJ2-3, with 7 bases matching TRBD2. Germline lookup yields CDR1 SEHNR and CDR2 FQNEAQ (reference sequence). The J segment lost 2 bases and the V segment lost 5 bases, leaving 7 bases of the junction unmatched. The CDR3 contains 15 residues.

CDR3 loop: CASSLVQGADEQYF. In nucleotides, the CDR3 is TGTGCCAGCAGCTTAGTTCAGGGGGCCGACGAGCAGTACTTC. The rearrangement joins TRBV7-9 to TRBJ2-7, with 8 positions matching TRBD1. CDR3 length: 14 amino acids. Germline CDR1 and CDR2: SEHNR and FQNEAQ (reference sequence). V lost 1 base and J lost 5; bases outside the gene matches: 4.

At least ten counts were recorded for this clonotype. This chain links TRBV6-6 with TRBJ1-5; 7 nucleotides match TRBD1. This CDR3 contains 14 residues. Germline values: CDR1 MNHNY, CDR2 SVGAGI (reference sequence). V lost 6 bases, J lost 7 bases, and 9 bases stayed unmatched. The CDR3 bases are TGTGCCAGCAGCCCACCCCGACAGGGACAGCCCCAGCATTTT. Translated, it gives CASSPPRQGQPQHF.

This clonotype was found a few times. The chain is built from TRBV10-2 and TRBJ1-6; D remains unclear. Trimming pared 3 bases from V and 0 bases from J, leaving 3 bases between. CDR1 WSHSY and CDR2 SAAADI come from the germline V gene. There are 14 residues in the CDR3. CDR3 nucleotide sequence: TGCGCCAGCAGTGACAGCTCCTATAATTCACCCCTCCACTTT. Translation: CASSDSSYNSPLHF.

This clonotype came up a few times. The V and J genes are TRBV7-9 and TRBJ2-6; D gene uncertain. V was cut by 4 bases and J by 1 base, with 5 bases left in between. The length of the CDR3 is 14 residues. Germline assignment: CDR1 SEHNR and CDR2 FQNEAQ (reference sequence). Written as DNA, the CDR3 is TGTGCCAGCAGCTACACATCTGGGGCCAACGTCCTGACTTTC. Its protein is CASSYTSGANVLTF.

This clonotype was observed a handful of times. This chain uses TRBV6-6 with TRBJ1-5, with 9 bases matching TRBD1. The CDR3 runs to 16 residues. The ends lost 2 bases at V and 1 base at J; junction bases unmatched: 3. Germline values: CDR1 MNHNY, CDR2 SVGAGI (reference sequence). The CDR3, as DNA: TGTGCCAGCAGTTACGGGACAGGGACCAGCAATCAGCCCCAGCATTTT. This sequence encodes CASSYGTGTSNQPQHF.

The gene calls are TRBV5-6 and TRBJ2-2, with 9 bases identical to TRBD2. The J segment lost 4 bases and the V segment lost 4 bases, leaving 8 bases of the junction unmatched. CDR3 size: 16 residues. Looked up from germline, CDR1 is SGHDT and CDR2 is YYEEEE. The CDR3 DNA follows: TGTGCCAGCAGCCGGTGGGCTAGCGGGACCACCGGGGAGCTGTTTTTT. Translated: CASSRWASGTTGELFF.

This clonotype occurred many times. The chain is built from TRBV3-1 and TRBJ2-5, with D unclear. The V end lost 6 bases, the J end lost 1 base, and 3 bases lay between the germline ends. The CDR3 contains 11 residues. The germline V gene has CDR1 LGHDT and CDR2 YNNKEL (reference sequence). Written as DNA, the CDR3 is TGTGCCAGCAGGACCCAAGAGACCCAGTACTTC. As protein: CASRTQETQYF.

The genes are TRBV5-6 and TRBJ2-1, with 9 positions matching TRBD2. The CDR3 is made up of 17 amino acids. The J segment lost 0 bases and the V segment lost 2 bases, leaving 6 bases of the junction unmatched. Germline V gene sequence: CDR1 SGHDT, CDR2 YYEEEE. CDR3 region: CASSFRAGGRSYNEQFF. The CDR3 DNA reads TGTGCCAGCAGCTTCCGAGCGGGGGGTCGCTCCTACAATGAGCAGTTCTTC. Looking up the rest from reference TRBV5-6 and TRBJ2-1 gives the full variable domain: DAGVTQSPTHLIKTRGQQVTLRCSPKSGHDTVSWYQQALGQGPQFIFQYYEEEERQRGNFPDRFSGHQFPNYSSELNVNALLLGDSALYLCASSFRAGGRSYNEQFFGPGTRLTVL.

The genes are TRBV10-3 and TRBJ2-1, with D maybe TRBD2 (6 bases). Per the germline V gene, CDR1 is ENHRY and CDR2 is SYGVKD. Trimming pared 7 bases from V and 5 bases from J, leaving 21 bases between. The CDR3 is made up of 16 amino acids. CDR3 region: CAITTPRGTHDNEQFF. DNA for the CDR3: TGTGCCATCACCACCCCCCGAGGGACTCATGACAATGAGCAGTTCTTC.